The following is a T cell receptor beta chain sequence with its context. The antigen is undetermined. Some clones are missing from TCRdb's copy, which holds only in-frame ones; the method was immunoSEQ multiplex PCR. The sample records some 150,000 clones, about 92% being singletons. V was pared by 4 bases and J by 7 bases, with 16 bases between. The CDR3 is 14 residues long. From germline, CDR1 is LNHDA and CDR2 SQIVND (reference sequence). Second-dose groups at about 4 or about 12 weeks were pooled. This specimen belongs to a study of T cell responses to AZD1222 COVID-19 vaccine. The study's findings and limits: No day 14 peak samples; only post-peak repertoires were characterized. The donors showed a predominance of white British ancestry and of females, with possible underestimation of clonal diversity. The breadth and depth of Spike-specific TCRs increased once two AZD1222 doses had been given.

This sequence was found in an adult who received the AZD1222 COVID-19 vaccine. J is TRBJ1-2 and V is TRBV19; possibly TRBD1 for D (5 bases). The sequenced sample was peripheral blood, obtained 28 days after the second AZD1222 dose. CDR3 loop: CASSTNTNQGGYTF. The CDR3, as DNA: TGTGCCAGTAGTACGAATACAAATCAGGGTGGCTACACCTTC.